These 10 T cell receptor beta chains originate from one sample sequenced in a study of blood T cell repertoires in COVID-19. Generated by immunoSEQ multiplex PCR, the TCRdb table keeps only in-frame clones and is missing some. In the table there are hundreds of thousands of clones, 75% to 90% of which are singletons. Sequenced: PBMCs or T cells enriched from blood (not recorded which). The receptor source for this set is a man under 40 who had recovered from COVID-19.

The chain carries TRBV5-1 and TRBJ2-2; D may be TRBD2 (5 bases). Germline CDR1 SGHRS, CDR2 YFSETQ. The CDR3 totals 15 residues. V gave up 4 bases and J gave up 5 bases, with 15 bases separating them. The CDR3 DNA is TGCGCCAGCAGCCCCAGCGGAGGCGGAACCGGGGAGCTGTTTTTT. Translation: CASSPSGGGTGELFF.

This chain uses TRBV19 with TRBJ2-7; 8 bases line up with TRBD1. Losses at the gene ends were 7 bases for V and 2 bases for J; bases not matched to a gene: 10. Germline lookup yields CDR1 LNHDA and CDR2 SQIVND (reference sequence). The CDR3 loop spans 15 amino acids. In DNA form, the CDR3 reads TGTGCCAGTATCAACTCAGGGGGCGCTCCCTACGAGCAGTACTTC. It codes for CASINSGGAPYEQYF.

The chain recombines TRBV6-1 with TRBJ2-3; TRBD1 might be the D (5 bases). Germline V gene sequence: CDR1 MNHNS, CDR2 SASEGT. The CDR3 consists of 13 residues. Trimming took off 3 bases at V and 4 bases at J, with 8 bases between the two ends. Here the CDR3 DNA reads TGTGCCAGCAGTGAGCAGGGCCCAGATACGCAGTATTTT. It translates to CASSEQGPDTQYF.

This rearrangement joins TRBV5-1 to TRBJ2-7, with 8 bases aligning to TRBD2. J lost 0 bases, V lost 4 bases, and 6 bases had no gene match. The CDR3 covers 15 residues. CDR1 and CDR2 (germline): SGHRS, YFSETQ. This CDR3 is CASSGTTSDSYEQYF. The CDR3 DNA reads TGCGCCAGCAGCGGTACGACTAGCGACTCCTACGAGCAGTACTTC.

This chain links TRBV18 with TRBJ1-1; tentatively, D is TRBD1 (6 bases). Germline assignment: CDR1 KGHSH and CDR2 LQKENI. This CDR3 is built from 14 residues. Trimming shortened V by 5 bases and J by 3 bases, and 13 bases separated the two germline ends. Written as DNA, the CDR3 is TGTGCCAGCTCATCGACAGGTCGGGACACTGAAGCTTTCTTT. Amino acids: CASSSTGRDTEAFF.

This chain joins TRBV5-4 and TRBJ1-6, with TRBD1 identical over 8 bases. The junction had 7 bases not matched to a gene; V was cut back by 5 bases and J by 9 bases. In germline, CDR1 is SGHNT, CDR2 YYREEE (reference sequence). This CDR3 region has 14 residues. CDR3 sequence: CASRAGGEGSPLHF. CDR3 in DNA: TGTGCCAGCAGAGCAGGGGGCGAGGGTTCACCCCTCCACTTT.

Of note for this clone: The junction and the germline gene differ at one end; a read error may be behind it. This chain connects TRBV5-6 to TRBJ2-3, with 7 bases matching TRBD2. CDR1 SGHDT and CDR2 YYEEEE come from the germline V gene. This CDR3 spans 14 amino acids. The CDR3 DNA reads TGTGCCAGCAGCTCGCTCCCCTTGAGCGGGGCCCCCGATTTT. Encoded protein: CASSSLPLSGAPDF.

This chain links TRBV29-1 with TRBJ2-2; perhaps TRBD1 as D (6 bases). V shed 7 bases and J shed 7 bases, with 19 bases lying between them. The germline gives CDR1 SQVTM, CDR2 ANQGSEA. The CDR3 sequence is 14 residues long. The DNA for the CDR3 is TGCAGCGCCCAGGTCCAGGGGCCGGGCGGGGAGCTGTTTTTT. Protein: CSAQVQGPGGELFF.

The rearrangement uses TRBV30 and TRBJ2-5, with 12 positions matching TRBD2. The ends lost 7 bases at V and 0 bases at J; junction bases unmatched: 6. The germline gives CDR1 GTSNPN, CDR2 SVGIG (reference sequence). This CDR3 spans 15 amino acids. This chain's CDR3 is CAYYGLAGNQETQYF. For the CDR3, the DNA is TGTGCCTACTATGGACTAGCGGGAAACCAAGAGACCCAGTACTTC.

DNA of the CDR3: TGTGCTAGTGGGGCAGAGGGTGAAAAACTGTTTTTT. Protein product: CASGAEGEKLFF. This chain uses TRBV12-5 with TRBJ1-4; D unclear. V was shortened by 6 bases and J by 7 bases, with 9 bases between the two germline ends. The CDR3 is 12 residues long. Germline CDR1 reads LGHNT; CDR2 reads FRNRAP.